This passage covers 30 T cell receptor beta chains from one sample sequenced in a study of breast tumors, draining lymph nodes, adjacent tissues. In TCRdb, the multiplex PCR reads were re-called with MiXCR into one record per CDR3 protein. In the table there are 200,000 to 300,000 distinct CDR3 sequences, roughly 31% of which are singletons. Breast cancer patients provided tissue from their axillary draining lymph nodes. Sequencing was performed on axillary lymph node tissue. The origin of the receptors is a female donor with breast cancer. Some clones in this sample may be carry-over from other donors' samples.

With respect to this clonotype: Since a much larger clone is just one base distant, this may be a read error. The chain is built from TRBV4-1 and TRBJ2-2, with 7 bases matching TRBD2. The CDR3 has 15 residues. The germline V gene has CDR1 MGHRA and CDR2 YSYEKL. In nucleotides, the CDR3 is TGCGCCAGCAGCCGACTAGCCGCCGACACCGGGGAGCTGCTTTTT. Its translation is CASSRLAADTGELLF.

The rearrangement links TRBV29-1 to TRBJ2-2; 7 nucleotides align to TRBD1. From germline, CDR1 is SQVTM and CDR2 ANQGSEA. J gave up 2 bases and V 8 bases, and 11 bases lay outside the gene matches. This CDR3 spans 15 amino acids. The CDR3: CSIIDGTENTGELFF. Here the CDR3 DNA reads TGCAGCATTATAGACGGGACAGAAAACACCGGGGAGCTGTTTTTT.

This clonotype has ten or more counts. The CDR3: CASTKGAVYNEQFF. DNA of the CDR3: TGTGCCAGCACCAAAGGGGCCGTCTACAATGAGCAGTTCTTC. The chain is built from TRBV6-6 and TRBJ2-1, with TRBD1 as a possible D gene (5 bases). The CDR3 length is 14 residues. The V gene's germline CDR1 is MNHNY and CDR2 SVGAGI (reference sequence). V was trimmed by 7 bases and J by 3 bases, leaving 13 bases between them.

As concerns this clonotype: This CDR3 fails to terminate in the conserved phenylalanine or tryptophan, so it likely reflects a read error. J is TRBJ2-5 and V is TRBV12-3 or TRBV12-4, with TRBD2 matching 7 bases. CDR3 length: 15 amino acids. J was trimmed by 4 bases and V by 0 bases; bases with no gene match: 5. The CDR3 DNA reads TGTGCCAGCAGTTTAGCGGGAGGCGGGGGAGAGACCCAGTACTCC. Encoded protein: CASSLAGGGGETQYS.

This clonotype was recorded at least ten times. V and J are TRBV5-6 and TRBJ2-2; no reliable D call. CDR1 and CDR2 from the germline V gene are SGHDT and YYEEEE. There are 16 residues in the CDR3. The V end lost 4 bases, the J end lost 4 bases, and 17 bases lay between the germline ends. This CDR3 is CASSLVGPYRTGELFF. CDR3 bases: TGTGCCAGCAGCCTGGTAGGACCCTATCGCACCGGGGAGCTGTTTTTT.

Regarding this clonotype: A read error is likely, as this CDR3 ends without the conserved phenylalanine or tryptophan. The CDR3 DNA reads as TGTGCCAGCTCGATCGGGGATGATACTAACTATGGCTACACCCTC. Translated, it gives CASSIGDDTNYGYTL. V gene TRBV6-1 combines with J gene TRBJ1-2; unclear D gene. V was pared by 8 bases and J by 0 bases, with 16 bases between. The germline gives CDR1 MNHNS, CDR2 SASEGT. The CDR3 has 15 residues.

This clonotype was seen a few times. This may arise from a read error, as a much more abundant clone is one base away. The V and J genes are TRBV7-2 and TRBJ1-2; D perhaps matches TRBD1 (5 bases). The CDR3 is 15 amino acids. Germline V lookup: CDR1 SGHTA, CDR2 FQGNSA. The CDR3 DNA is TGTGCCAGCAGAATGGGGACGGGCGAAAACTATGGCTACCCCTTC. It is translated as CASRMGTGENYGYPF.

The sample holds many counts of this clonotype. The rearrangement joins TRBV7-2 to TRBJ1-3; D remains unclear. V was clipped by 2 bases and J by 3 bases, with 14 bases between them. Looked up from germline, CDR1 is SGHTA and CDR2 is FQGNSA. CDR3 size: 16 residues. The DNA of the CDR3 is TGTGCCAGCAGCTTACAGTCCGGCCGAAGTGGAAACACCATATATTTT. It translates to CASSLQSGRSGNTIYF. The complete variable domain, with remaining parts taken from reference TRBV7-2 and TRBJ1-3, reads GAGVSQSPSNKVTEKGKDVELRCDPISGHTALYWYRQSLGQGLEFLIYFQGNSAPDKSGLPSDRFSAERTGGSVSTLTIQRTQQEDSAVYLCASSLQSGRSGNTIYFGEGSWLTVV.

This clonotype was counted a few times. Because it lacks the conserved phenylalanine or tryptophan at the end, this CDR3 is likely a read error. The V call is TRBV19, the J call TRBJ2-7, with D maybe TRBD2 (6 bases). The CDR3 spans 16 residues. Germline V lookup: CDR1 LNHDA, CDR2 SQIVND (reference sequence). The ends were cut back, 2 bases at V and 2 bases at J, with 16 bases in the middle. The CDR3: CASSILAAGRTYEQYS. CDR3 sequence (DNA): TGTGCCAGTAGTATATTGGCCGCGGGGAGGACCTACGAGCAGTACTCC.

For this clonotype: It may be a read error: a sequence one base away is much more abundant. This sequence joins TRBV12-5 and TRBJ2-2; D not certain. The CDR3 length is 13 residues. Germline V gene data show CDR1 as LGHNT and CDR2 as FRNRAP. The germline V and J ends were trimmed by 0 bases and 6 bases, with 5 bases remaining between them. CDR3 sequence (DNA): TGTGCTAGTGGTTTGGTACTCGCCGGGGAGCTGTTTTTT. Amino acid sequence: CASGLVLAGELFF.

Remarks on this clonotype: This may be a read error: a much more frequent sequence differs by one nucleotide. For the CDR3, the DNA is TGCAGTGCTCAGAAGACAGGTTCGCCAGAGACCCAGTACTTC. Its translation is CSAQKTGSPETQYF. The J gene is TRBJ2-5, the V gene TRBV20-1; D might be TRBD1 (6 bases). The germline CDR1 and CDR2 sequences are DFQATT and SNEGSKA (reference sequence). This CDR3 region has 14 residues. V lost 5 bases and J lost 4, with 17 bases in between.

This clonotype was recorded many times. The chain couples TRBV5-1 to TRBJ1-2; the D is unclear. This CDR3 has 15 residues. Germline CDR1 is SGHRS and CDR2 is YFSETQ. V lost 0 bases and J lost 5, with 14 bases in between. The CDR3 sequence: CASSLGRSLEYGYTF. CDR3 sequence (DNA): TGCGCCAGCAGCTTGGGCAGATCCCTGGAGTATGGCTACACCTTC.

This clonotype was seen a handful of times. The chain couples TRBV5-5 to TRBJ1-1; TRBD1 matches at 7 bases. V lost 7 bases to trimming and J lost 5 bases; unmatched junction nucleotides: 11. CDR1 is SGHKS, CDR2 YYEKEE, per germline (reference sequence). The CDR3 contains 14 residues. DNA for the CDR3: TGTGCCAGCGGCCAAGACAGGGTGGTTACTGAAGCTTTCTTT. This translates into CASGQDRVVTEAFF.

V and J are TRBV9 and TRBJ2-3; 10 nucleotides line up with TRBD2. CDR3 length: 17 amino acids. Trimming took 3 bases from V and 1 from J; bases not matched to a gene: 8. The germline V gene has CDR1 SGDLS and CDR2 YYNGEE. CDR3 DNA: TGTGCCAGCAGCGCAGCGGGAGGGCCCTCGGGCACAGATACGCAGTATTTT. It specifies CASSAAGGPSGTDTQYF.

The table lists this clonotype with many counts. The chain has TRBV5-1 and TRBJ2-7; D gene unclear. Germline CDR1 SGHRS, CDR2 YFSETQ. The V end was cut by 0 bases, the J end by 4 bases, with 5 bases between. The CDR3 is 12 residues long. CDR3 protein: CASSLDIYEQYF. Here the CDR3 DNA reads TGCGCCAGCAGCTTGGACATTTACGAGCAGTACTTC.

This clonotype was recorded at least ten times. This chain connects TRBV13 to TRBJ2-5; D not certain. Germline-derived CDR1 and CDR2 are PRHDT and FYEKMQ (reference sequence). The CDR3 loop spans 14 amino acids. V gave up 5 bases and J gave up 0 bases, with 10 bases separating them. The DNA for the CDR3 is TGTGCCAGCAGCCCCCATTTCAACCAAGAGACCCAGTACTTC. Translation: CASSPHFNQETQYF.

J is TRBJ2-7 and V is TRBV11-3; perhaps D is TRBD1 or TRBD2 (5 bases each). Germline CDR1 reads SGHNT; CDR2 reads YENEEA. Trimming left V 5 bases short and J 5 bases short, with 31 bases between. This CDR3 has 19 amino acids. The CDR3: CASSPHSPSGRGVSHEQYF. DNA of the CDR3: TGTGCCAGCAGCCCCCACTCCCCATCGGGAAGAGGGGTTTCCCACGAGCAGTACTTC.

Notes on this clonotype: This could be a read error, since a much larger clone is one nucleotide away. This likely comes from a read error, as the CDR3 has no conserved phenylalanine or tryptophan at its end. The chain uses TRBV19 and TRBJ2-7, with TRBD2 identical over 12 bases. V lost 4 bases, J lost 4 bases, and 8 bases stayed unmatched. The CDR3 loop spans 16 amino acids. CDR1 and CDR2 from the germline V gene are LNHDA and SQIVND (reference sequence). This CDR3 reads CASSTLATSGSYEQYS. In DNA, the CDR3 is TGTGCCAGTAGTACGCTCGCGACTAGCGGGAGTTACGAGCAGTACTCC.

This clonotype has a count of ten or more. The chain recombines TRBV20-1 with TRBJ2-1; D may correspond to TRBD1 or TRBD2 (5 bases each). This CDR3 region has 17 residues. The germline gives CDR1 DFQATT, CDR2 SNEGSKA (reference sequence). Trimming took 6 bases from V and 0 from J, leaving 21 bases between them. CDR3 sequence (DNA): TGCAGTGCAAGCACGGGTTGGGACGCGAGCTCCTACAATGAGCAGTTCTTC. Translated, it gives CSASTGWDASSYNEQFF.

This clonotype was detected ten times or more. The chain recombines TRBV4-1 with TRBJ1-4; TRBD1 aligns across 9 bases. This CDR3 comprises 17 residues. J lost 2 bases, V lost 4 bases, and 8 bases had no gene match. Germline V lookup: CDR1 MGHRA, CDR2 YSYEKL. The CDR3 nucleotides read TGCGCCAGCAGCCTACAGGGGGCCGGGAATACTAATGAAAAACTGTTTTTT. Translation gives CASSLQGAGNTNEKLFF.

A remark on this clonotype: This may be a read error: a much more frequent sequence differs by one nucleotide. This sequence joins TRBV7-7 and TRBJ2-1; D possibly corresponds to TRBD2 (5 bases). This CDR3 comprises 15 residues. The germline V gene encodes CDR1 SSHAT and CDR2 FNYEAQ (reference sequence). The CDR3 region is CASSSSRSSYNEQLF. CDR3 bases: TGTGCTAGCAGCTCTAGCAGGAGCTCCTACAATGAGCAGCTCTTC.

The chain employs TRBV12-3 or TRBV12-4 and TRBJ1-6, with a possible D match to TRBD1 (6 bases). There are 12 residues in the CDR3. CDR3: CAEQGVNSPLHF. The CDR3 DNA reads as TGTGCTGAACAGGGTGTCAATTCACCCCTCCACTTT.

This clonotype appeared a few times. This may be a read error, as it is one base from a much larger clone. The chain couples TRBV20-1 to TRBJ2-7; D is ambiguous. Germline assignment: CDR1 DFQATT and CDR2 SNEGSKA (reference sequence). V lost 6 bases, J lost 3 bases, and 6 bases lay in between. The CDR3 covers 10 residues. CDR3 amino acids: CSAPHYEQYF. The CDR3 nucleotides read TGCAGTGCCCCTCACTACGAGCAGTACTTC.

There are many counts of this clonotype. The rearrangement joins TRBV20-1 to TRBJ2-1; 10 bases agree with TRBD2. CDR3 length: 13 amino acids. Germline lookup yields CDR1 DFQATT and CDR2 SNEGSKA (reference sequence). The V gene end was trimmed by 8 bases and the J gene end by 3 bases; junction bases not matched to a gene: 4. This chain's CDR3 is CSYPSGSYNEQFF. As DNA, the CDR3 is TGCAGTTACCCTAGCGGGAGCTACAATGAGCAGTTCTTC.

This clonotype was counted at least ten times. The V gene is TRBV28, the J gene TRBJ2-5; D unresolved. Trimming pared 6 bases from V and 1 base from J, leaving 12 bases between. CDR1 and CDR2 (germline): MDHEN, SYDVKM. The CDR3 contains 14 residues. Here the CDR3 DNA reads TGTGCCAGCAGCTTAGGACGGATCCAAGAGACCCAGTACTTC. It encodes CASSLGRIQETQYF.

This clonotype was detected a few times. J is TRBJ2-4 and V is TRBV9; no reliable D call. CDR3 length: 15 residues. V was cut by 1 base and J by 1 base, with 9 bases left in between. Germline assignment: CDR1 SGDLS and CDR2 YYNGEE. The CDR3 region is CASSVSPGAKNIQYF. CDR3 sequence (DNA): TGTGCCAGCAGCGTATCCCCGGGCGCCAAAAACATTCAGTACTTC.

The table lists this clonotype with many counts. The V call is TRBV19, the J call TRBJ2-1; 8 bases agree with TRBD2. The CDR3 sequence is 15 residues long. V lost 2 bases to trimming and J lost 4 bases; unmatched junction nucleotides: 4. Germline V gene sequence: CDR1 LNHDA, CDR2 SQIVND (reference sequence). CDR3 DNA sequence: TGTGCCAGTAGTATACAAGCGGGAGAGTACAATGAGCAGTTCTTC. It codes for CASSIQAGEYNEQFF.

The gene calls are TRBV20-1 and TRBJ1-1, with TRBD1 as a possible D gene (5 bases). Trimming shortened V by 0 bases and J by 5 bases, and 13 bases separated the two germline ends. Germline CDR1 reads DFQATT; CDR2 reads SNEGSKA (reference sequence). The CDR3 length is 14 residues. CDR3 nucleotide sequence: TGCAGTGCTAGAGATCGGGCAGGGCAGACTGAAGCTTTCTTT. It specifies CSARDRAGQTEAFF.

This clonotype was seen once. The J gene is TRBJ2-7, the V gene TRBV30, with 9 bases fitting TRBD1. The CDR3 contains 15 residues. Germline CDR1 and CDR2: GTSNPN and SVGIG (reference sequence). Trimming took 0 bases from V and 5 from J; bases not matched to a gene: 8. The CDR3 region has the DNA TGTGCCTGGAGTGTATCCGGGACAGGGTGGGACGAGCAGTACTTC. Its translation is CAWSVSGTGWDEQYF.

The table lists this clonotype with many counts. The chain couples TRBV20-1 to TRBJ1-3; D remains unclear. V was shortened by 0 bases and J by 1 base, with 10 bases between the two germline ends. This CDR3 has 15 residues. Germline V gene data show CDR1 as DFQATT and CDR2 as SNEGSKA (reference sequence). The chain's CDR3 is CSARDFLRSGNTIYF. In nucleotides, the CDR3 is TGCAGTGCTAGAGATTTCCTAAGATCTGGAAACACCATATATTTT.